The 17 T cell receptor beta chains below come from one sample, sequenced in a study of T cell changes during pregnancy in multiple sclerosis (dated by TCRdb to between 2018 and 2021). The protocol used for the library was the immunoSEQ multiplex PCR assay. TCRdb retrieved this table from immuneACCESS and kept in-frame rearrangements only. Not all clones are present; in checked studies, unresolved V genes account for under half, and no reason is known for the remainder. The sample includes tens of thousands of clones, with 80% to 90% observed a single time. Jointly, the top ten make up approximately 5.1% of the sample. This material consisted of peripheral blood, taken in the first trimester of pregnancy. These receptors all come from a female donor in good health, enrolled as a control in a pregnancy study.

The chain couples TRBV5-6 to TRBJ2-1; a weak D match, TRBD2 (6 bases). Germline values: CDR1 SGHDT, CDR2 YYEEEE. The CDR3 has 13 residues. V lost 4 bases, J lost 7 bases, and 12 bases lay in between. The CDR3, as DNA: TGTGCCAGCAGCCCGGGACTTTCTAATGAGCAGTTCTTC. The encoded protein is CASSPGLSNEQFF.

This clone was found once. This chain joins TRBV4-1 and TRBJ1-2; TRBD1 might be the D (5 bases). Germline values: CDR1 MGHRA, CDR2 YSYEKL. This CDR3 has 14 amino acids. V lost 2 bases and J lost 2, with 9 bases in between. As DNA, the CDR3 is TGCGCCAGCAGCCAACCCGGACAAAACTATGGCTACACCTTC. Translating gives CASSQPGQNYGYTF.

The chain has TRBV30 and TRBJ2-5; tentative D call: TRBD1 (6 bases). The CDR3 is made up of 14 amino acids. Germline V gene lookup returns CDR1 GTSNPN and CDR2 SVGIG (reference sequence). V lost 1 base and J lost 5, with 14 bases in between. CDR3 in DNA: TGTGCCTGGAGTGCAGGGGTTGAGGGGGAGACCCAGTACTTC. Translated: CAWSAGVEGETQYF.

The chain is built from TRBV7-8 and TRBJ1-2; TRBD1 aligns across 7 bases. The CDR3 sequence is 16 residues long. Germline values: CDR1 SGHVS, CDR2 FQNEAQ. Trimming removed 1 base from V and 3 bases from J; junction bases left unmatched: 8. The CDR3 DNA reads as TGTGCCAGCAGCTTAGTGGGCAGGGGGTTCGACTATGGCTACACCTTC. This translates into CASSLVGRGFDYGYTF.

J is TRBJ2-1 and V is TRBV6-4, with 13 nucleotides matching TRBD2. This CDR3 spans 16 amino acids. The junction had 6 bases not matched to a gene; V was cut back by 5 bases and J by 5 bases. The germline V gene encodes CDR1 MRHNA and CDR2 SNTAGT. The CDR3 sequence: CASSSDGTSGNNEQFF. CDR3 DNA: TGTGCCAGCAGTTCCGATGGGACTAGCGGGAACAATGAGCAGTTCTTC.

The chain joins TRBV6-4 to TRBJ2-3; TRBD2 is a possible D gene (6 bases). The CDR3 has 14 residues. Looked up from germline, CDR1 is MRHNA and CDR2 is SNTAGT. The V gene lost 6 bases and the J gene lost 5 bases, with 15 bases spanning the gap. In DNA form, the CDR3 reads TGTGCCAGCAGACCTAGTGGTAGCGGAGATACGCAGTATTTT. The encoded protein is CASRPSGSGDTQYF.

V usage is TRBV9 and J usage is TRBJ1-2; 8 bases fit TRBD1. The CDR3 totals 14 residues. The germline gives CDR1 SGDLS, CDR2 YYNGEE. The V segment lost 4 bases and the J segment 5 bases; nucleotides outside the gene matches: 7. The CDR3 protein is CASSSGTGNYGYTF. The CDR3 DNA sequence: TGTGCCAGCAGCTCAGGGACAGGAAATTATGGCTACACCTTC. Filled out from reference TRBV9 and TRBJ1-2, the complete variable domain reads DSGVTQTPKHLITATGQRVTLRCSPRSGDLSVYWYQQSLDQGLQFLIQYYNGEERAKGNILERFSAQQFPDLHSELNLSSLELGDSALYFCASSSGTGNYGYTFGSGTRLTVV.

The CDR3 region has the DNA TGTGCCAGCAGCCCAAGACTAGCGGATAGCTCCTACGAGCAGTACTTC. Protein product: CASSPRLADSSYEQYF. The chain has TRBV7-2 and TRBJ2-7, with 9 bases aligning to TRBD2. The CDR3 totals 16 residues. V was pared by 5 bases and J by 0 bases, with 8 bases of the junction left unmatched. Germline lookup yields CDR1 SGHTA and CDR2 FQGNSA.

CDR3 in DNA: TGCGCCAGCAGCCCCGGGACAGGGATGTATAACACTGAAGCTTTCTTT. Translated: CASSPGTGMYNTEAFF. The J gene is TRBJ1-1, the V gene TRBV10-1, with 9 bases fitting TRBD1. The CDR3 is made up of 16 amino acids. V lost 6 bases, J lost 2 bases, and 10 bases stayed unmatched. From germline, CDR1 is WNHNN and CDR2 SYGVQD (reference sequence).

CDR3 DNA: TGTGCCAGCAGCTTGGATCAGGTAACCTACAATGAGCAGTTCTTC. Translating it yields CASSLDQVTYNEQFF. The chain couples TRBV5-4 to TRBJ2-1; D gene ambiguous. The germline V gene encodes CDR1 SGHNT and CDR2 YYREEE (reference sequence). This CDR3 is 15 amino acids long. V shed 0 bases and J shed 2 bases, with 9 bases lying between them.

This clone was counted between two and nine times. The rearrangement uses TRBV11-2 and TRBJ2-1; 10 nucleotides agree with TRBD2. The length of the CDR3 is 16 residues. V was pared by 6 bases and J by 3 bases, with 8 bases of the junction left unmatched. The germline V gene encodes CDR1 SGHAT and CDR2 FQNNGV. The DNA of the CDR3 is TGTGCCAGCAGGCCTTCCGGGACTAGCGTCTACAATGAGCAGTTCTTC. This gives the protein CASRPSGTSVYNEQFF.

In its sample, this clone was seen a few times. The chain joins TRBV7-3 to TRBJ1-2; no definite D call. Germline loops: CDR1 SGHTA, CDR2 FQGTGA. Trimming left V 5 bases short and J 5 bases short, with 9 bases between. The CDR3 runs 12 residues. The CDR3 here is CASSETEYGYTF. The CDR3 DNA is TGTGCCAGCAGCGAAACAGAGTATGGCTACACCTTC.

The chain combines TRBV7-8 with TRBJ2-1, with 8 bases matching TRBD2. The CDR3 covers 15 residues. The germline gives CDR1 SGHVS, CDR2 FQNEAQ. V lost 6 bases to trimming and J lost 2 bases; unmatched junction nucleotides: 6. The CDR3 region is CASSFRLATYNEQFF. The CDR3 DNA is TGTGCCAGCAGTTTTCGACTAGCGACCTACAATGAGCAGTTCTTC.

The CDR3 nucleotides read TGTGCCAGCAGTTCCCCGACTAGCGGATTCTCCTACGAGCAGTACTTC. Translated, it gives CASSSPTSGFSYEQYF. V usage is TRBV6-5 and J usage is TRBJ2-7; 9 bases are a match to TRBD2. Germline CDR1 reads MNHEY; CDR2 reads SVGAGI. CDR3 length: 16 amino acids. The V gene end was trimmed by 4 bases and the J gene end by 0 bases; junction bases not matched to a gene: 7.

The CDR3 reads CASSLGPYAGVWDNEQFF. CDR3 nucleotides: TGTGCCAGCAGCTTAGGCCCATATGCGGGAGTATGGGACAATGAGCAGTTCTTC. The chain is built from TRBV11-2 and TRBJ2-1, with 7 positions matching TRBD2. V trimming: 1 base; J trimming: 5 bases; junction bases outside the gene matches: 14. Germline CDR1 and CDR2: SGHAT and FQNNGV. The CDR3 has 18 amino acids.

The V call is TRBV7-9, the J call TRBJ1-1; D unclear. CDR1 and CDR2 (germline): SEHNR, FQNEAQ (reference sequence). The CDR3 is made up of 16 amino acids. The V end lost 1 base, the J end lost 0 bases, and 12 bases lay between the germline ends. The CDR3 is CASSLVGRQMNTEAFF. The CDR3 DNA reads TGTGCCAGCAGCTTAGTCGGAAGACAAATGAACACTGAAGCTTTCTTT.

V is TRBV9 and J is TRBJ2-7; 7 nucleotides line up with TRBD1. Germline V gives CDR1 SGDLS, CDR2 YYNGEE. The CDR3 contains 15 residues. V shed 3 bases and J 6 bases; nucleotides not matched to a gene: 12. CDR3 nucleotides: TGTGCCAGCAGCGGCGCAAGGGACAGCTACGTCGAGCAGTACTTC. Protein: CASSGARDSYVEQYF.